One TCR beta chain is described in this entry. The sample comes from a study of CD8 T cells in Susac syndrome. RNA in amounts of 0.5 to 1 ug was reverse transcribed with random hexamers. TCRdb reanalysed the immunoSEQ multiplex PCR reads using MiXCR and keeps one entry per CDR3 protein. This table has roughly 150,000 distinct CDR3 sequences, 95% appearing once. With 2 bases removed from V and 10 bases from J, the gap between germline ends came to 12 bases. The CDR3 is 12 residues long. Germline V CDR1 and CDR2: SQVTM, ANQGSEA. The chain has TRBV29-1 and TRBJ2-1; a possible D gene is TRBD1 (6 bases). The TCR comes from a human donor with multiple sclerosis. Sequencing was carried out using CD8+ T cells from PBMCs. CDR3 DNA sequence: TGCAGCGTTGAAAACAGGGAATCGGAGCAGTTCTTC. Translation: CSVENRESEQFF.